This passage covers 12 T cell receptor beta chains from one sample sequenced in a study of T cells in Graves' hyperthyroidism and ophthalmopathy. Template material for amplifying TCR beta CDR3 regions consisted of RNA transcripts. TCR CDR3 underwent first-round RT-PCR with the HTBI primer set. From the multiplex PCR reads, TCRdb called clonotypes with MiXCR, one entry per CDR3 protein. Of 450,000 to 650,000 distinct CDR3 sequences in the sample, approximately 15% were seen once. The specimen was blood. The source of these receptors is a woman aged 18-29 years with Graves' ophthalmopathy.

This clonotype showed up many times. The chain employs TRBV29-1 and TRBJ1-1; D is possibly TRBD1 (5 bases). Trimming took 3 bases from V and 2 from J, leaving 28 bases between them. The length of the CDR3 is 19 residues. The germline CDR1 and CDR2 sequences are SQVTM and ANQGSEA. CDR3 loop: CSVDEGPDKGLLFNTEAFF. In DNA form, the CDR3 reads TGCAGCGTTGATGAAGGACCAGACAAGGGGCTCCTATTCAACACTGAAGCTTTCTTT.

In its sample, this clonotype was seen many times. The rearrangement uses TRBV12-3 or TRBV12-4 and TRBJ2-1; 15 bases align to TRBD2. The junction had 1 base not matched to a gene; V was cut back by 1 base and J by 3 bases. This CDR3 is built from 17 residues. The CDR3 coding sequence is TGTGCCAGCAGTTTAGGGACTAGCGGGAGGGGCTACAATGAGCAGTTCTTC. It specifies CASSLGTSGRGYNEQFF.

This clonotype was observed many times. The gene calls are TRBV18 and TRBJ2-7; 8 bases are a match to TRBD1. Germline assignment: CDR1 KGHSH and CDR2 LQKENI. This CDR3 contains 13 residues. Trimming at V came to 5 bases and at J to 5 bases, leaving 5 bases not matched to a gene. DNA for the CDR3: TGTGCCAGCTCATGGACAGGGCCCAACGAGCAGTACTTC. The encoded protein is CASSWTGPNEQYF.

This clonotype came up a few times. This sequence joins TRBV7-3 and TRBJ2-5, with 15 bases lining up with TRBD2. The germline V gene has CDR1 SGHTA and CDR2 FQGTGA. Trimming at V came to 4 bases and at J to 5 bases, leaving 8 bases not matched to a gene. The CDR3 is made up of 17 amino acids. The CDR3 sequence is CASSWTSGRAQGETQYF. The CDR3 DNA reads TGTGCCAGCAGCTGGACTAGCGGGAGGGCCCAGGGGGAGACCCAGTACTTC.

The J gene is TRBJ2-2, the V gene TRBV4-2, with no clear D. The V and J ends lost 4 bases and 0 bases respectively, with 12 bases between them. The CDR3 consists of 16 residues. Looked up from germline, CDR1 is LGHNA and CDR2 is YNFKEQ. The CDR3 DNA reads TGTGCCAGCAGCCCAAGGCAGAGTCCGAACACCGGGGAGCTGTTTTTT. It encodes CASSPRQSPNTGELFF.

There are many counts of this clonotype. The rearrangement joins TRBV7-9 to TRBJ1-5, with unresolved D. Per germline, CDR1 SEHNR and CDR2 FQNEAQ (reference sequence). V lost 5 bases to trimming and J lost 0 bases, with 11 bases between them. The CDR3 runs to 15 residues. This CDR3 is CASSPSADSNQPQHF. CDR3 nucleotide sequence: TGTGCCAGCAGCCCCTCGGCAGATAGCAATCAGCCCCAGCATTTT.

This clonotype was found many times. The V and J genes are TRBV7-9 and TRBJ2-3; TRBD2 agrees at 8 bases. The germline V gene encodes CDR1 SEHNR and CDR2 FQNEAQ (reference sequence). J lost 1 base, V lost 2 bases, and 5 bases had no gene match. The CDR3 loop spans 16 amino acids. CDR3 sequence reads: CASSLSGSGGTDTQYF. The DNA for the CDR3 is TGTGCCAGCAGCTTAAGCGGGAGTGGGGGCACAGATACGCAGTATTTT.

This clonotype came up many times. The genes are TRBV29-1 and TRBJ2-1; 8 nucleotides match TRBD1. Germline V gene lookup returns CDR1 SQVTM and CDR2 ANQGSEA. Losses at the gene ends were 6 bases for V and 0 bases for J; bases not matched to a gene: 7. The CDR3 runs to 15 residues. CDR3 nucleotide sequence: TGCAGCGTGGTACAGGGGGTTAGCTCCTACAATGAGCAGTTCTTC. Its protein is CSVVQGVSSYNEQFF.

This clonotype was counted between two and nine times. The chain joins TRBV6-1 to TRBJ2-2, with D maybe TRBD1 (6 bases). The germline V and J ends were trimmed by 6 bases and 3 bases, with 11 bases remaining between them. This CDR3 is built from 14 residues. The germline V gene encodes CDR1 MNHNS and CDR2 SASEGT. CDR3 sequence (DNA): TGTGCCAGCAGGATGGACAGTTACACCGGGGAGCTGTTTTTT. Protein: CASRMDSYTGELFF.

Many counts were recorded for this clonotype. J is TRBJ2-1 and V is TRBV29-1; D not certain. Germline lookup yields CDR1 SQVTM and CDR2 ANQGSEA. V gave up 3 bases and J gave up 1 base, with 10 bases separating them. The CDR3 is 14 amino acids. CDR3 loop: CSVDPAFSYNEQFF. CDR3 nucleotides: TGCAGCGTTGATCCAGCGTTTTCCTACAATGAGCAGTTCTTC.

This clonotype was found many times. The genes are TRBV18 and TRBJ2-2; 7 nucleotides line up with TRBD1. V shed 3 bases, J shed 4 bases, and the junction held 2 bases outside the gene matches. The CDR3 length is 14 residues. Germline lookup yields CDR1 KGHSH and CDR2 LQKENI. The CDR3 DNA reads TGTGCCAGCTCACCGGGACAGTCCACCGGGGAGCTGTTTTTT. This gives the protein CASSPGQSTGELFF.

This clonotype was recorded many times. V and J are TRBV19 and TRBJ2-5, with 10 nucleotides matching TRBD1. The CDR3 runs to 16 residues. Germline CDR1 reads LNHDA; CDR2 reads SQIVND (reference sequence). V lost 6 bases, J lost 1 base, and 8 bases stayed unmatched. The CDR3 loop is CASSHPGTGAQETQYF. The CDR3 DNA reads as TGTGCCAGTAGCCACCCAGGGACAGGGGCCCAAGAGACCCAGTACTTC.